The entry that follows covers one TCR beta chain sequence. Measured with immunoSEQ multiplex PCR; TCRdb has only the in-frame clones, and not every one. The repertoire consists of about 680,000 clones, with 72% occurring once and the leading ten covering under 2%. V gave up 6 bases and J gave up 6 bases, with 9 bases separating them. CDR1 and CDR2 (germline): DFQATT, SNEGSKA (reference sequence). The CDR3 runs to 11 residues. Everyone who donated was a Caucasian adult who lived in Nashville, Tennessee. These data originate in a study of shared clonotypes between healthy human individuals. Study overall: Each donor had three CD4 naive, three CD4 memory, two CD8 naive and one CD8 memory plate.

The V call is TRBV20-1, the J call TRBJ2-1; no firm D call. This TCR was sampled from a woman aged 25 to 39 in good health. Input material: memory CD4+ T cells sorted from blood. Subset given: CD45RA-negative fraction. The CDR3 loop is CSAVKRNEQFF. For the CDR3, the DNA is TGCAGTGCCGTCAAACGCAATGAGCAGTTCTTC.